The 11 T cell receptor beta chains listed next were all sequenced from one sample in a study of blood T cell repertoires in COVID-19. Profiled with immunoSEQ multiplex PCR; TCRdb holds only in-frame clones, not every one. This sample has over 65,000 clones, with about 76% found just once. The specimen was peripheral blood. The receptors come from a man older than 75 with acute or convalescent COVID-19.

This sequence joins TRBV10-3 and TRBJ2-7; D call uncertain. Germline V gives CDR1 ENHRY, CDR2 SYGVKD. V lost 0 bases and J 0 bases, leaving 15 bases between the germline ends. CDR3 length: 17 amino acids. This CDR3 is CAISESNLGTSSYEQYF. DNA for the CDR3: TGTGCCATCAGTGAGTCGAACCTAGGAACAAGCTCCTACGAGCAGTACTTC.

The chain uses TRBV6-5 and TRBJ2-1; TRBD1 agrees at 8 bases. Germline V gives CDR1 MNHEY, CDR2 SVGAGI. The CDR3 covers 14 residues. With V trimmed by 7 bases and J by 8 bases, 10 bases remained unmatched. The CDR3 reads CASTIRTGTYEQFF. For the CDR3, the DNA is TGTGCCAGCACTATTAGGACAGGGACTTATGAGCAGTTCTTC.

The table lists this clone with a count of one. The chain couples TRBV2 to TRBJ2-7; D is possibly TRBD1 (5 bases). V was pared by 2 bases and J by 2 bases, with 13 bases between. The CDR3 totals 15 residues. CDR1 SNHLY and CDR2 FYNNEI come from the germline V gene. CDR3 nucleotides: TGTGCCAGCAGTGAATTCGGACATAGAACCTACGAGCAGTACTTC. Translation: CASSEFGHRTYEQYF.

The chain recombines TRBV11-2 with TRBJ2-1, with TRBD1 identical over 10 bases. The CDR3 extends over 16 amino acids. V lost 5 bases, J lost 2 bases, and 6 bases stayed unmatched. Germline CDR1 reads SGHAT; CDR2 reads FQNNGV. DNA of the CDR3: TGTGCCAGCAGCGCGCGACAGGGGGCAGCCTACAATGAGCAGTTCTTC. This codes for CASSARQGAAYNEQFF.

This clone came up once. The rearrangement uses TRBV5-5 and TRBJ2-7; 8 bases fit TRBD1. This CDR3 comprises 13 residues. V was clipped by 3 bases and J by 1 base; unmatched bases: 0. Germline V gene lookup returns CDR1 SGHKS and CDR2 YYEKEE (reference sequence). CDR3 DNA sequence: TGTGCCAGCAGCTGGGACAGGTCCTACGAGCAGTACTTC. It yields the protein CASSWDRSYEQYF.

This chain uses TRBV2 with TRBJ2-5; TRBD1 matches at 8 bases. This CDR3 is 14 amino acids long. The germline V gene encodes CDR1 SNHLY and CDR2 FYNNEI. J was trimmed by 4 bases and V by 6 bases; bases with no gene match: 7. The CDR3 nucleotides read TGTGCCAGCAGCGGACAGGGAATCGGAGAGACCCAGTACTTC. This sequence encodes CASSGQGIGETQYF.

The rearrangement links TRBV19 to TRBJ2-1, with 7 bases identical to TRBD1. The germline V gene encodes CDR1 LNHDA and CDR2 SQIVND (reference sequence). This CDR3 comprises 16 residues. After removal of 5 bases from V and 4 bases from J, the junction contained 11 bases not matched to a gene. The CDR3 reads CASSVPTGRTYNEQFF. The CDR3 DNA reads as TGTGCCAGTAGTGTCCCGACAGGGCGTACGTACAATGAGCAGTTCTTC.

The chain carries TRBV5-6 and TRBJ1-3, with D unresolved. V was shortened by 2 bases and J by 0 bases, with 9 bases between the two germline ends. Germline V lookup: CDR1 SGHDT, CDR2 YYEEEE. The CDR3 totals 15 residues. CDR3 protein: CASSFRQNSGNTIYF. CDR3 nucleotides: TGTGCCAGCAGCTTCAGGCAGAACTCTGGAAACACCATATATTTT.

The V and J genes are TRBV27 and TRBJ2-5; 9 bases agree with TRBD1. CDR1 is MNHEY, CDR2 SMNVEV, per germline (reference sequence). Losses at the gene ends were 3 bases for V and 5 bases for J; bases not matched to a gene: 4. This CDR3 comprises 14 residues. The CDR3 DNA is TGTGCCAGCAGTTTTAACAGGGGGCGGGAGACCCAGTACTTC. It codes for CASSFNRGRETQYF.

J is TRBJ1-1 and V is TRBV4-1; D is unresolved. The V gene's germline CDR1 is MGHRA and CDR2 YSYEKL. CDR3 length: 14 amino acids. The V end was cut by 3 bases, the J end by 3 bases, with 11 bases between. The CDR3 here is CASSQQDLYTEAFF. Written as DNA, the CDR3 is TGCGCCAGCAGCCAGCAGGATTTGTACACTGAAGCTTTCTTT.

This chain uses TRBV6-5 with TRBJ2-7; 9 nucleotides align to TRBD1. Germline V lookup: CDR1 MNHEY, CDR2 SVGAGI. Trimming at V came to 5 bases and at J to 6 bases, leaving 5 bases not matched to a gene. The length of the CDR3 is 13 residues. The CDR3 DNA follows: TGTGCCAGCAGTCCGGACAGGGGACGCGAGCAGTACTTC. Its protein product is CASSPDRGREQYF.